The 8 T cell receptor beta chains below come from one sample, sequenced in a study of T cells after yellow fever vaccination. TCRdb re-called the 5' RACE reads with MiXCR, one entry per CDR3 protein. The sample records 300,000 to 400,000 distinct CDR3 sequences, around 6.4% being singletons. The sequences come from PBMCs, collected 5 days after the yellow fever booster vaccination. These receptors all come from a man aged 25-40 years who received the YFV17D yellow fever vaccine.

The table lists this clonotype with a few counts. V is TRBV11-2 and J is TRBJ2-3; D not certain. Germline CDR1 is SGHAT and CDR2 is FQNNGV. This CDR3 has 15 residues. Trimming stripped 2 bases from V and 1 base from J, with 10 bases between. In DNA, the CDR3 is TGTGCCAGCAGCTTATGGGAACAGCGCACAGATACGCAGTATTTT. Translation: CASSLWEQRTDTQYF.

This clonotype was found a few times. J is TRBJ2-3 and V is TRBV2; D gene unclear. Looked up from germline, CDR1 is SNHLY and CDR2 is FYNNEI. V was pared by 4 bases and J by 6 bases, with 5 bases between. This CDR3 has 11 amino acids. The CDR3 DNA reads as TGTGCCAGCAGTGCCGTCGATACGCAGTATTTT. Amino acids: CASSAVDTQYF.

This clonotype was observed at least ten times. In DNA form, the CDR3 reads TGCAGTGCGACGGCCTACGAGCAGTACTTC. Residues: CSATAYEQYF. The genes are TRBV20-1 and TRBJ2-7; the D is unclear. In germline, CDR1 is DFQATT, CDR2 SNEGSKA (reference sequence). CDR3 length: 10 residues. With 6 bases removed from V and 2 bases from J, the gap between germline ends came to 5 bases.

This clonotype has ten or more counts. The J gene is TRBJ2-5, the V gene TRBV7-8; no definite D call. The CDR3 is 13 residues long. Trimming left V 0 bases short and J 4 bases short, with 6 bases between. The V gene's germline CDR1 is SGHVS and CDR2 FQNEAQ. As DNA, the CDR3 is TGTGCCAGCAGCTTAGCACTTTTAGAGACCCAGTACTTC. Translation: CASSLALLETQYF.

This clonotype was detected ten times or more. The chain links TRBV7-2 to TRBJ2-3; 9 bases agree with TRBD2. The J segment lost 4 bases and the V segment lost 4 bases, leaving 3 bases of the junction unmatched. The length of the CDR3 is 14 residues. Germline CDR1 SGHTA, CDR2 FQGNSA. The CDR3 region is CASSSVAGADTQYF. CDR3 bases: TGTGCCAGCAGCTCAGTAGCGGGGGCAGATACGCAGTATTTT.

This clonotype was seen repeatedly, ten times or more. The rearrangement links TRBV3-1 to TRBJ1-2; no reliable D call. The V gene lost 0 bases and the J gene lost 3 bases, with 14 bases spanning the gap. The CDR3 has 16 amino acids. The germline V gene encodes CDR1 LGHDT and CDR2 YNNKEL (reference sequence). CDR3 residues: CASSQELREMDYGYTF. The CDR3 DNA is TGTGCCAGCAGCCAAGAACTAAGGGAGATGGACTATGGCTACACCTTC.

This clonotype appeared many times. The genes are TRBV2 and TRBJ2-1; TRBD2 matches 7 bases. The CDR3 is 17 amino acids. Trimming removed 3 bases from V and 6 bases from J; junction bases left unmatched: 14. The germline gives CDR1 SNHLY, CDR2 FYNNEI. As DNA, the CDR3 is TGTGCCAGCAGTGAGACCCCCGAGCGGGACCCACGCAATGAGCAGTTCTTC. Translating gives CASSETPERDPRNEQFF.

This clonotype was detected ten times or more. J is TRBJ2-7 and V is TRBV3-1; a possible D gene is TRBD2 (5 bases). The V end lost 5 bases, the J end lost 7 bases, and 15 bases lay between the germline ends. This CDR3 has 13 amino acids. CDR1 is LGHDT and CDR2 is YNNKEL in the germline V gene (reference sequence). This CDR3 reads CASSVRTAPEQYF. The CDR3 DNA sequence: TGTGCCAGCAGCGTCCGGACTGCTCCGGAGCAGTACTTC.